The 23 T cell receptor beta chains given below trace back to one sample, sequenced in a study of CD8 T cells in Susac syndrome. The RNA input was roughly 0.45 to 1 ug, and it was reverse transcribed with random hexamers. TCRdb passed the immunoSEQ multiplex PCR reads through MiXCR, listing each CDR3 protein once. The sample holds 100,000 to 150,000 distinct CDR3 sequences, around 94% seen once. Material: CD4+ T cells from PBMCs. The origin of the receptors is a human donor with multiple sclerosis.

This clonotype came up once. The chain recombines TRBV5-1 with TRBJ1-1; 7 positions agree with TRBD1. Germline CDR1 is SGHRS and CDR2 is YFSETQ. Trimming took 4 bases from V and 0 from J; bases not matched to a gene: 6. The CDR3 is 15 amino acids. CDR3 nucleotide sequence: TGCGCCAGCAGCCGCTCAGGACAGGTGAACACTGAAGCTTTCTTT. Its translation: CASSRSGQVNTEAFF.

The J gene is TRBJ2-3, the V gene TRBV2, with TRBD2 as a possible D gene (6 bases). CDR3 length: 15 amino acids. Germline values: CDR1 SNHLY, CDR2 FYNNEI. V gave up 6 bases and J gave up 1 base, with 14 bases separating them. Here the CDR3 reads CASRTGGSGTDTQYF. The CDR3 coding sequence is TGTGCCAGCAGGACCGGAGGGAGTGGCACAGATACGCAGTATTTT.

The chain employs TRBV6-4 and TRBJ2-1; possible D gene TRBD1, 6 bases. The length of the CDR3 is 14 residues. Germline-derived CDR1 and CDR2 are MRHNA and SNTAGT. V lost 0 bases, J lost 9 bases, and 12 bases lay in between. Here the CDR3 reads CASSDSTTGREQFF. CDR3 DNA sequence: TGTGCCAGCAGTGACTCGACGACAGGCCGTGAGCAGTTCTTC.

The rearrangement links TRBV19 to TRBJ1-1; D ambiguous. V lost 3 bases and J lost 3, with 8 bases in between. The length of the CDR3 is 13 residues. Germline-derived CDR1 and CDR2 are LNHDA and SQIVND (reference sequence). Written as DNA, the CDR3 is TGTGCCAGTAGTATGACGGGAGACACTGAAGCTTTCTTT. Protein: CASSMTGDTEAFF. Full variable domain (missing parts from reference TRBV19 and TRBJ1-1): DGGITQSPKYLFRKEGQNVTLSCEQNLNHDAMYWYRQDPGQGLRLIYYSQIVNDFQKGDIAEGYSVSREKKESFPLTVTSAQKNPTAFYLCASSMTGDTEAFFGQGTRLTVV.

The gene calls are TRBV2 and TRBJ1-5; D not resolved. The V gene's germline CDR1 is SNHLY and CDR2 FYNNEI. This CDR3 has 15 residues. V was trimmed by 1 base and J by 0 bases, leaving 7 bases between them. Written as DNA, the CDR3 is TGTGCCAGCAGTGAAGAACAGTATAGCAATCAGCCCCAGCATTTT. Protein product: CASSEEQYSNQPQHF.

This chain links TRBV3-1 with TRBJ2-1, with TRBD2 as a possible D gene (6 bases). V dropped 4 bases and J dropped 8 bases, with 21 bases sitting between them. Germline V CDR1 and CDR2: LGHDT, YNNKEL (reference sequence). This CDR3 spans 16 amino acids. The CDR3 sequence is CASSRTRDFPLHEQFF. As DNA, the CDR3 is TGTGCCAGCAGCCGGACGAGGGACTTCCCCTTGCATGAGCAGTTCTTC.

This chain connects TRBV15 to TRBJ2-1; D call uncertain. CDR3 length: 13 amino acids. The V gene's germline CDR1 is LNHNV and CDR2 YYDKDF (reference sequence). V lost 0 bases and J 8 bases, leaving 8 bases between the germline ends. The CDR3 here is CATSREPVHEQFF. In nucleotides, the CDR3 is TGTGCCACCAGCAGAGAACCAGTCCATGAGCAGTTCTTC.

The chain joins TRBV4-1 to TRBJ2-7; D uncertain. The CDR3 spans 15 residues. V lost 2 bases and J 3 bases, leaving 14 bases between the germline ends. In germline, CDR1 is MGHRA, CDR2 YSYEKL. CDR3 coding DNA: TGCGCCAGCAGCCAACCCCCCGCAGGATTCTACGAGCAGTACTTC. Amino acid sequence: CASSQPPAGFYEQYF.

There are a few counts of this clonotype. The chain recombines TRBV2 with TRBJ2-7; D uncertain. Germline V gives CDR1 SNHLY, CDR2 FYNNEI. This CDR3 is 11 amino acids long. V was pared by 2 bases and J by 6 bases, with 5 bases between. The CDR3 DNA reads as TGTGCCAGCAGTGAACCAGGCGAGCAGTACTTC. Its protein is CASSEPGEQYF. Full variable domain (rest looked up from reference TRBV2 and TRBJ2-7): EPEVTQTPSHQVTQMGQEVILRCVPISNHLYFYWYRQILGQKVEFLVSFYNNEISEKSEIFDDQFSVERPDGSNFTLKIRSTKLEDSAMYFCASSEPGEQYFGPGTRLTVT.

The chain joins TRBV20-1 to TRBJ2-1, with 8 bases aligning to TRBD2. Germline loops: CDR1 DFQATT, CDR2 SNEGSKA (reference sequence). There are 15 residues in the CDR3. The CDR3 region has the DNA TGCAAGGCGGTACCTCCAGCGGGAGTTTGGAATGAGCAGTTCTTC. Its protein product is CKAVPPAGVWNEQFF.

This chain connects TRBV30 to TRBJ2-6, with D unresolved. V was cut by 0 bases and J by 0 bases, with 9 bases left in between. There are 16 residues in the CDR3. The germline V gene encodes CDR1 GTSNPN and CDR2 SVGIG (reference sequence). In DNA form, the CDR3 reads TGTGCCTGGAGTGTACCCCCCCCCTCTGGGGCCAACGTCCTGACTTTC. Protein sequence: CAWSVPPPSGANVLTF.

J is TRBJ1-1 and V is TRBV30; 10 nucleotides match TRBD1. This CDR3 is 13 amino acids long. The J segment lost 6 bases and the V segment lost 2 bases, leaving 3 bases of the junction unmatched. Germline CDR1 GTSNPN, CDR2 SVGIG (reference sequence). CDR3 residues: CAWSRQGAAEAFF. The CDR3, as DNA: TGTGCCTGGAGTAGACAGGGGGCGGCTGAAGCTTTCTTT. Full variable domain (remainder filled in from reference TRBV30 and TRBJ1-1): SQTIHQWPATLVQPVGSPLSLECTVEGTSNPNLYWYRQAAGRGLQLLFYSVGIGQISSEVPQNLSASRPQDRQFILSSKKLLLSDSGFYLCAWSRQGAAEAFFGQGTRLTVV.

The rearrangement joins TRBV12-3 or TRBV12-4 to TRBJ2-1; weak D call: TRBD2 (7 bases). Trimming removed 6 bases from V and 15 bases from J, with 18 bases in between. This CDR3 is 12 amino acids long. In DNA form, the CDR3 reads TGTGCCAGCAGCCCCGAGAGGGGGGGAGCGTTCTTC. Translating it yields CASSPERGGAFF.

The chain is built from TRBV30 and TRBJ1-5; D remains unclear. The CDR3 consists of 14 residues. CDR1 and CDR2 from the germline V gene are GTSNPN and SVGIG (reference sequence). Trimming took off 2 bases at V and 0 bases at J, with 8 bases between the two ends. This CDR3 reads CAWSPGYSNQPQHF. The CDR3 DNA follows: TGTGCCTGGAGTCCGGGTTATAGCAATCAGCCCCAGCATTTT.

The CDR3 sequence: CASSYSWTGEVGGYTF. As DNA, the CDR3 is TGTGCCAGCAGTTACTCGTGGACAGGGGAAGTAGGAGGCTACACCTTC. The chain links TRBV6-5 to TRBJ1-2, with TRBD1 matching over 9 bases. J gave up 8 bases and V 0 bases, and 10 bases lay outside the gene matches. The CDR3 sequence is 16 residues long. Germline CDR1 reads MNHEY; CDR2 reads SVGAGI.

The chain carries TRBV15 and TRBJ1-4, with D unclear. Germline V gene sequence: CDR1 LNHNV, CDR2 YYDKDF (reference sequence). V gave up 5 bases and J gave up 5 bases, with 15 bases separating them. The CDR3 loop spans 15 amino acids. The CDR3 here is CATSRDTVPNEKLFF. In DNA form, the CDR3 reads TGTGCCACCAGCCGGGATACAGTTCCAAATGAAAAACTGTTTTTT.

This clonotype has a single count. J is TRBJ2-5 and V is TRBV7-2; D call uncertain. The V gene's germline CDR1 is SGHTA and CDR2 FQGNSA. The V end was cut by 1 base, the J end by 4 bases, with 10 bases between. The CDR3 is 14 residues long. CDR3 in DNA: TGTGCCAGCAGCTTAGGAATGTATGGAGAGACCCAGTACTTC. It is translated as CASSLGMYGETQYF.

V usage is TRBV5-1 and J usage is TRBJ2-5; D is possibly TRBD1 (6 bases). V gave up 0 bases and J gave up 2 bases, with 11 bases separating them. Germline CDR1 reads SGHRS; CDR2 reads YFSETQ. The length of the CDR3 is 15 residues. CDR3 nucleotides: TGCGCCAGCAGCTTGGACAGGGCTTTTCAAGAGACCCAGTACTTC. Its translation: CASSLDRAFQETQYF.

The J gene is TRBJ1-4, the V gene TRBV10-3; 7 positions agree with TRBD1. The CDR3 loop spans 15 amino acids. V lost 0 bases to trimming and J lost 8 bases; unmatched junction nucleotides: 6. The germline V gene has CDR1 ENHRY and CDR2 SYGVKD. The CDR3 DNA follows: TGTGCCATCAGTGAGTCGGCACAGGGGAAGGAAAAACTGTTTTTT. Residues: CAISESAQGKEKLFF.

The V and J genes are TRBV3-1 and TRBJ2-3; 8 bases fit TRBD1. Germline CDR1 reads LGHDT; CDR2 reads YNNKEL (reference sequence). The CDR3 has 18 residues. J was trimmed by 0 bases and V by 0 bases; bases with no gene match: 8. The CDR3 coding sequence is TGTGCCAGCAGCCAAGAGGGACAGGCGTTAACTAGCACAGATACGCAGTATTTT. This sequence encodes CASSQEGQALTSTDTQYF.

This chain joins TRBV4-3 and TRBJ1-1; D remains unclear. The CDR3 length is 14 residues. Germline V gene data show CDR1 as LGHNA and CDR2 as YSLEER. V lost 3 bases, J lost 0 bases, and 8 bases lay in between. In DNA form, the CDR3 reads TGCGCCAGCAGCCAGCTCGTCCTGAACACTGAAGCTTTCTTT. This encodes CASSQLVLNTEAFF.

V is TRBV18 and J is TRBJ1-1; perhaps TRBD1 as D (6 bases). There are 15 residues in the CDR3. The germline V and J ends were trimmed by 6 bases and 7 bases, with 21 bases remaining between them. The V gene's germline CDR1 is KGHSH and CDR2 LQKENI. CDR3 region: CASSREPGGGYEAFF. The CDR3 DNA sequence: TGTGCCAGCTCGCGTGAGCCTGGGGGCGGATATGAAGCTTTCTTT.

The chain joins TRBV27 to TRBJ2-3; D is unclear. In germline, CDR1 is MNHEY, CDR2 SMNVEV (reference sequence). Trimming pared 3 bases from V and 1 base from J, leaving 5 bases between. This CDR3 is built from 13 residues. The CDR3 coding sequence is TGTGCCAGCAGTTTGTGGGGCACAGATACGCAGTATTTT. Encoded protein: CASSLWGTDTQYF.